The clone carrying this T cell receptor beta chain was recorded at least ten times. Its antigen remains unidentified. This sample is part of a study of early T cells in non-severe SARS-CoV-2 infection. Study background: The study sequenced bulk RNA from unsorted whole blood, with chains unpaired.

Study results and caveats: Database matching using VDJdb favored anti-spike CD8 responses, with private and CD4 specificities left missing.

Unique molecular identifiers tagged individual cDNA molecules. TCRdb reanalysed the 5' RACE reads using MiXCR and keeps one entry per CDR3 protein. This repertoire shows 35,000 to 50,000 distinct CDR3 sequences, approximately 7.1% found once; its top ten account for more than 4.5%. The CDR3 has 17 amino acids. Germline V gene lookup returns CDR1 LGHNA and CDR2 YSLEER. Trimming took off 0 bases at V and 0 bases at J, with 13 bases between the two ends. The TCR was taken from an adult who was a healthcare worker with PCR-confirmed SARS-CoV-2 infection or an uninfected control (not recorded which). Sequenced input: whole blood. This sequence joins TRBV4-3 and TRBJ2-3; D gene uncertain. This CDR3 reads CASSQDRWQISTDTQYF. Here the CDR3 DNA reads TGCGCCAGCAGCCAAGATCGGTGGCAGATTAGCACAGATACGCAGTATTTT.